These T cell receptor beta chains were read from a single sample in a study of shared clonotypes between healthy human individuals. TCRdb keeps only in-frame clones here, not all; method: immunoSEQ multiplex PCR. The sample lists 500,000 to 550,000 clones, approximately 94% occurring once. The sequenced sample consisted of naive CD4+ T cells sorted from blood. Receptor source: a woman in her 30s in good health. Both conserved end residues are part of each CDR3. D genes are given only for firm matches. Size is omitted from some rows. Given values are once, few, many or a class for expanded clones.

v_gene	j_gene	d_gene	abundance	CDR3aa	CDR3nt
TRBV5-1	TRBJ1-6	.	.	CASSFRTDSSPLHF	TGCGCCAGCAGCTTTCGGACAGATTCTTCACCCCTCCACTTT
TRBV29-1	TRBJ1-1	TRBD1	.	CSVEKQGAEAFF	TGCAGCGTTGAAAAACAGGGGGCTGAAGCTTTCTTT
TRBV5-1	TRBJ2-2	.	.	CASSLSGENTGELFF	TGCGCCAGCAGCCTCAGCGGAGAGAACACCGGGGAGCTGTTTTTT
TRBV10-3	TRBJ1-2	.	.	CATPLGDGYGYTF	TGTGCCACTCCCCTTGGAGACGGCTATGGCTACACCTTC
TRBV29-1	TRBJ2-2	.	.	CSVGGGFYTGELFF	TGCAGCGTTGGGGGCGGATTTTACACCGGGGAGCTGTTTTTT
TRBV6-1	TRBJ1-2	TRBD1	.	CASSNYRDRQFGYTF	TGTGCCAGCAGTAACTACAGGGACAGGCAGTTTGGCTACACCTTC
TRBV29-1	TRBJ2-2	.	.	CSVGQTGELFF	TGCAGCGTTGGACAGACCGGGGAGCTGTTTTTT
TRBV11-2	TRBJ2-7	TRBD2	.	CASSLAWREGIYEQYF	TGTGCCAGCAGCTTAGCATGGCGGGAGGGAATCTACGAGCAGTACTTC
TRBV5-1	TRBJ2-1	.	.	CASRKLQGSYNEQFF	TGCGCCAGCAGGAAACTGCAGGGTTCCTACAATGAGCAGTTCTTC
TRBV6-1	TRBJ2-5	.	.	CASSAGRARSETQYF	TGTGCCAGCAGTGCTGGCAGGGCTAGGAGTGAGACCCAGTACTTC
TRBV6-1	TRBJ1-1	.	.	CASSEYPAETEAFF	TGTGCCAGCAGTGAATATCCCGCCGAGACTGAAGCTTTCTTT
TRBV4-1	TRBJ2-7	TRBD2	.	CASSQRTSGRSYEQYF	TGCGCCAGCAGCCAACGGACTAGCGGGAGATCCTACGAGCAGTACTTC
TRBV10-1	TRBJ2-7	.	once	CASSESTGSGEQYF	TGCGCCAGCAGTGAGTCTACAGGCTCTGGCGAGCAGTACTTC
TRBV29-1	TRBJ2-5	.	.	CSADRAGETQYF	TGCAGCGCAGACAGGGCGGGGGAGACCCAGTACTTC
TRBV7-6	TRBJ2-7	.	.	CASSPPFAGEQYF	TGTGCCAGCAGCCCCCCGTTCGCGGGCGAGCAGTACTTC
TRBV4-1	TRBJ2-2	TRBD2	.	CASSQESGTSFDTGELFF	TGCGCCAGCAGCCAAGAGTCCGGGACTAGCTTTGACACCGGGGAGCTGTTTTTT
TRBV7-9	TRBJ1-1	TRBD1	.	CASSLEQGVTEAFF	TGTGCCAGCAGCTTAGAACAGGGGGTCACTGAAGCTTTCTTT
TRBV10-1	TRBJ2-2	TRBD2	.	CASSEMGPGGPMSSAGELFF	TGCGCCAGCAGTGAGATGGGCCCGGGGGGACCGATGAGTAGCGCCGGGGAGCTGTTTTTT
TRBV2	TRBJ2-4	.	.	CASVGGGKRNIQYF	TGTGCCAGCGTCGGGGGCGGGAAGCGGAACATTCAGTACTTC
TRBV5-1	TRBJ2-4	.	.	CASSLLGATKNIQYF	TGCGCCAGCAGCTTGTTAGGGGCGACCAAAAACATTCAGTACTTC
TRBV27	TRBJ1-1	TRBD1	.	CASSARGRAPFF	TGTGCCAGCAGTGCCAGGGGGAGGGCACCTTTCTTT
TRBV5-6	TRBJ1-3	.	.	CASSLDPAGNTIYF	TGTGCCAGCAGCTTGGACCCAGCTGGAAACACCATATATTTT
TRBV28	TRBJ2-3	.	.	CASSSGTAGGNTQYF	TGTGCCAGCAGTTCTGGGACAGCGGGCGGGAATACGCAGTATTTT
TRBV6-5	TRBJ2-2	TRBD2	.	CASSLLAGGRTGELFF	TGTGCCAGCAGTTTACTAGCGGGAGGACGGACCGGGGAGCTGTTTTTT
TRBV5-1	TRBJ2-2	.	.	CASSLVTIGGELFF	TGCGCCAGCAGCTTGGTGACTATCGGGGGGGAGCTGTTTTTT
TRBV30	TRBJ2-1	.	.	CALHGGSYNEQFF	TGTGCTCTTCATGGGGGGTCCTACAATGAGCAGTTCTTC
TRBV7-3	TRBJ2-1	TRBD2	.	CASSHPGTSGLGEQFF	TGTGCCAGCAGCCACCCGGGGACTAGCGGCCTGGGGGAGCAGTTCTTC
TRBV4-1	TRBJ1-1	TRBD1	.	CASSQGQGAYEAFF	TGCGCCAGCAGCCAGGGGCAGGGGGCTTATGAAGCTTTCTTT
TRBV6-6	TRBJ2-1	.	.	CASSSTRGSNEQFF	TGTGCCAGCAGTTCCACCCGAGGGTCCAATGAGCAGTTCTTC
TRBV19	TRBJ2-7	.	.	CASKVRGNIIKPGSYEQYF	TGTGCCAGTAAAGTCCGCGGGAATATAATCAAACCGGGGTCCTACGAGCAGTACTTC
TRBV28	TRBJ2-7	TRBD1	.	CASSTGGHEQYF	TGTGCCAGCAGCACAGGGGGCCACGAGCAGTACTTC
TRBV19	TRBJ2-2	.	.	CASTSRGNTGELFF	TGTGCCAGTACCTCGAGGGGGAACACCGGGGAGCTGTTTTTT
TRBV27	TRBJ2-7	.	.	CASSGPGHNYEQYF	TGTGCCAGCAGTGGGCCGGGACACAACTACGAGCAGTACTTC
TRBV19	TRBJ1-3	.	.	CASSPPATGGNTIYF	TGTGCCAGTAGCCCGCCCGCAACAGGGGGAAACACCATATATTTT
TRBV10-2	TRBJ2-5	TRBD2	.	CASSVRSGVWQETQYF	TGCGCCAGCAGTGTTCGTAGCGGGGTATGGCAAGAGACCCAGTACTTC
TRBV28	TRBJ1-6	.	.	CASIGDYWGSPLHF	TGTGCCAGCATAGGGGACTACTGGGGTTCACCCCTCCACTTT
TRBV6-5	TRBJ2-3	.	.	CASRLADTQYF	TGTGCCAGCAGGTTAGCGGATACGCAGTATTTT
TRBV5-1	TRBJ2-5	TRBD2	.	CASSLGAGAQETQYF	TGCGCCAGCAGCTTGGGAGCGGGGGCCCAAGAGACCCAGTACTTC
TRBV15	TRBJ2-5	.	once	CATSRDFGGETQYF	TGTGCCACCAGCAGAGATTTCGGGGGAGAGACCCAGTACTTC
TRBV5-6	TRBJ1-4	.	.	CASSLRYGSLATNEKLFF	TGTGCCAGCAGCTTGAGATACGGGAGCCTTGCAACTAATGAAAAACTGTTTTTT
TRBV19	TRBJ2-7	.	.	CASSSEVGGSYEQYF	TGTGCCAGTAGTAGTGAAGTAGGGGGGTCCTACGAGCAGTACTTC
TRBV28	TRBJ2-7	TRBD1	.	CASRASGQGNHEQYF	TGTGCCAGCAGAGCCTCGGGACAGGGCAACCACGAGCAGTACTTC
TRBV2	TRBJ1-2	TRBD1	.	CAGRQGAYGYTF	TGTGCCGGAAGACAGGGGGCCTATGGCTACACCTTC
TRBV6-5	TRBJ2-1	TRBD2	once	CASAGTSGSYEQFF	TGTGCCAGCGCCGGGACTAGCGGGAGTTATGAGCAGTTCTTC
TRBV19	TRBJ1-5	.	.	CASTNTGTLFAQPQHF	TGTGCCAGTACCAATACCGGGACACTTTTCGCTCAGCCCCAGCATTTT
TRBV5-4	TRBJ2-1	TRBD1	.	CASSAPPTGAYNEQFF	TGTGCCAGCAGCGCCCCCCCAACAGGGGCCTACAATGAGCAGTTCTTC
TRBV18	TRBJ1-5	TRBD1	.	CASSSLPPGGGRNQPQHF	TGTGCCAGCTCATCCCTACCCCCGGGAGGGGGCCGCAATCAGCCCCAGCATTTT
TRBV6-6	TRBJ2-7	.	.	CASSSETGPYEQYF	TGTGCCAGCAGTTCTGAGACCGGGCCCTACGAGCAGTACTTC
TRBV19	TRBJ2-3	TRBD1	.	CASSHPPGQGTDTQYF	TGTGCCAGTAGTCATCCTCCGGGACAGGGGACAGATACGCAGTATTTT
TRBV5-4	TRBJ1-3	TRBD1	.	CASSWSGTVGNTIYF	TGTGCCAGCAGCTGGTCCGGGACAGTCGGAAACACCATATATTTT
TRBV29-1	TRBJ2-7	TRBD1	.	CSVGDRGYEQYF	TGCAGCGTTGGGGACAGGGGGTACGAGCAGTACTTC
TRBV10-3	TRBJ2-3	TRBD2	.	CAISEAGWGSTDTQYF	TGTGCCATCAGTGAAGCGGGATGGGGGAGCACAGATACGCAGTATTTT
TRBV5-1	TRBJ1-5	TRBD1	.	CASSLSGTGDQPQHF	TGCGCCAGCAGCTTGTCAGGGACAGGGGACCAGCCCCAGCATTTT
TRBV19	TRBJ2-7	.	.	CASKDPRQTYEQYF	TGTGCCAGTAAAGACCCTCGGCAGACCTACGAGCAGTACTTC
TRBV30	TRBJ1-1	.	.	CAWGPGPTEAFF	TGTGCCTGGGGTCCAGGGCCCACTGAAGCTTTCTTT